The 24 T cell receptor beta chains presented below share a single source sample, sequenced in a study of T cell responses to AZD1222 COVID-19 vaccine. Some clones are missing from TCRdb's copy, which holds only in-frame ones; the method was immunoSEQ multiplex PCR. The sample consists of 150,000 to 160,000 clones, about 88% of them appearing once. This specimen was peripheral blood, taken on day 0 of AZD1222 vaccination. The receptors here all came from an adult in good health.

This clone was seen a single time. This CDR3 is CASSTYPGGPQHF. The CDR3 DNA sequence: TGTGCCAGCAGTACGTACCCAGGGGGGCCCCAGCATTTT. V is TRBV6-2 or TRBV6-3 and J is TRBJ1-5; 7 bases align to TRBD1. Trimming removed 5 bases from V and 9 bases from J; junction bases left unmatched: 7. CDR1 MNHEY and CDR2 SVGEGT come from the germline V gene. The CDR3 covers 13 residues.

The V gene is TRBV15, the J gene TRBJ1-2, with D unresolved. The length of the CDR3 is 12 residues. The germline V and J ends were trimmed by 3 bases and 2 bases, with 4 bases remaining between them. CDR1 is LNHNV and CDR2 is YYDKDF in the germline V gene (reference sequence). This chain's CDR3 is CATSSANYGYTF. The CDR3 DNA is TGTGCCACCAGCAGTGCAAACTATGGCTACACCTTC. Based on the CDR3 plus reference TRBV15 and TRBJ1-2, the full variable domain is DAMVIQNPRYQVTQFGKPVTLSCSQTLNHNVMYWYQQKSSQAPKLLFHYYDKDFNNEADTPDNFQSRRPNTSFCFLDIRSPGLGDTAMYLCATSSANYGYTFGSGTRLTVV.

CDR3 coding DNA: TGTGCCACCCAAGGACAGTCGGAGACTGAAGCTTTCTTT. Protein product: CATQGQSETEAFF. V is TRBV10-3 and J is TRBJ1-1; a possible D gene is TRBD1 (6 bases). Germline loops: CDR1 ENHRY, CDR2 SYGVKD. The CDR3 sequence is 13 residues long. Deletions cut 10 bases from V and 5 bases from J, with 17 bases between.

The chain recombines TRBV11-3 with TRBJ2-2; D is undetermined. Germline V gene sequence: CDR1 SGHNT, CDR2 YENEEA. V lost 4 bases and J lost 4, with 13 bases in between. There are 15 residues in the CDR3. As DNA, the CDR3 is TGTGCCAGCAGCTCTCCCTCCAAAGGCACCGGGGAGCTGTTTTTT. The encoded protein is CASSSPSKGTGELFF.

The rearrangement links TRBV5-1 to TRBJ1-4, with 10 bases identical to TRBD1. V gave up 0 bases and J gave up 7 bases; unmatched junction bases: 3. Germline lookup yields CDR1 SGHRS and CDR2 YFSETQ. This CDR3 region has 15 residues. The CDR3 nucleotides read TGCGCCAGCAGCTTGGCCGGGACAGGGGCTGAAAAACTGTTTTTT. Its translation: CASSLAGTGAEKLFF.

This chain joins TRBV9 and TRBJ1-2; 7 nucleotides match TRBD1. This CDR3 spans 14 amino acids. V dropped 4 bases and J dropped 8; count of bases not matched to a gene: 11. The germline gives CDR1 SGDLS, CDR2 YYNGEE. As DNA, the CDR3 is TGTGCCAGCAGCCCTGACAGGGCATTGTTGGGCTACACCTTC. It translates to CASSPDRALLGYTF.

J is TRBJ2-3 and V is TRBV12-3 or TRBV12-4; D gene uncertain. V lost 3 bases and J 7 bases, leaving 11 bases between the germline ends. The CDR3 contains 13 residues. The CDR3 region is CASSFGSTYTQYF. The DNA of the CDR3 is TGTGCCAGCAGTTTCGGATCCACTTATACGCAGTATTTT.

The V call is TRBV4-3, the J call TRBJ2-7; D remains ambiguous. The CDR3 consists of 13 residues. Per germline, CDR1 LGHNA and CDR2 YSLEER. V lost 0 bases to trimming and J lost 6 bases, with 9 bases between them. The CDR3 is CASSQEVGSEQYF. CDR3 DNA sequence: TGCGCCAGCAGCCAAGAGGTGGGTAGCGAGCAGTACTTC.

Turning to this clone: The identical CDR3 is also encoded by other nucleotide sequences in the sample. The rearrangement links TRBV5-1 to TRBJ2-3; 14 nucleotides line up with TRBD2. The CDR3 contains 16 residues. Trimming removed 3 bases from V and 4 bases from J; junction bases left unmatched: 4. Germline lookup yields CDR1 SGHRS and CDR2 YFSETQ. CDR3 DNA: TGCGCCAGCAGCTCTGGGACTAGCGGGGGAGCAGATACGCAGTATTTT. Its translation: CASSSGTSGGADTQYF.

The rearrangement uses TRBV5-1 and TRBJ1-2, with 8 bases matching TRBD1. This CDR3 has 14 residues. The junction had 7 bases not matched to a gene; V was cut back by 3 bases and J by 6 bases. Germline-derived CDR1 and CDR2 are SGHRS and YFSETQ. CDR3 sequence: CASSWTGLGDGYTF. The CDR3 DNA reads TGCGCCAGCAGCTGGACAGGGCTGGGGGATGGCTACACCTTC.

The chain employs TRBV7-2 and TRBJ2-7, with D perhaps matching TRBD1 (5 bases). The CDR3 has 14 amino acids. Germline V CDR1 and CDR2: SGHTA, FQGNSA. V was shortened by 4 bases and J by 2 bases, with 12 bases between the two germline ends. CDR3 nucleotides: TGTGCCAGCAGCTCGAGGCAGGGTCCCTACGAGCAGTACTTC. Its translation: CASSSRQGPYEQYF.

The chain combines TRBV7-9 with TRBJ1-3; a possible D gene is TRBD1 (5 bases). The germline V gene encodes CDR1 SEHNR and CDR2 FQNEAQ (reference sequence). V was trimmed by 4 bases and J by 5 bases, leaving 15 bases between them. The CDR3 length is 15 residues. CDR3 in amino acids: CASSSLQGVRNTIYF. In nucleotides, the CDR3 is TGTGCCAGCAGCTCCCTTCAGGGAGTGAGAAACACCATATATTTT.

This chain connects TRBV25-1 to TRBJ2-3; 9 bases line up with TRBD2. CDR1 and CDR2 from the germline V gene are MGHDK and SYGVNS. The V segment lost 2 bases and the J segment 0 bases; nucleotides outside the gene matches: 6. This CDR3 region has 17 residues. Here the CDR3 DNA reads TGTGCCAGCAGTGAAGGTAGCGGGGGAGAGAGCACAGATACGCAGTATTTT. Translated, it gives CASSEGSGGESTDTQYF. The full variable domain, rest sourced from reference TRBV25-1 and TRBJ2-3, is EADIYQTPRYLVIGTGKKITLECSQTMGHDKMYWYQQDPGMELHLIHYSYGVNSTEKGDLSSESTVSRIRTEHFPLTLESARPSHTSQYLCASSEGSGGESTDTQYFGPGTRLTVL.

A single count supports this clone. The V and J genes are TRBV7-9 and TRBJ1-2; weak D call: TRBD1 (5 bases). The CDR3 has 14 amino acids. The germline gives CDR1 SEHNR, CDR2 FQNEAQ (reference sequence). V was shortened by 4 bases and J by 6 bases, with 15 bases between the two germline ends. The CDR3 is CASSSNTGVDGYTF. The CDR3 DNA is TGTGCCAGCAGCTCGAACACGGGGGTCGATGGCTACACCTTC.

The CDR3 coding sequence is TGTGCCAGCAGGGGGGGCTATGGCTACACCTTC. This gives the protein CASRGGYGYTF. The chain carries TRBV9 and TRBJ1-2; tentative D call: TRBD1 (5 bases). V was shortened by 5 bases and J by 4 bases, with 6 bases between the two germline ends. CDR1 is SGDLS and CDR2 is YYNGEE in the germline V gene. The CDR3 covers 11 residues.

The chain is built from TRBV9 and TRBJ1-1; D remains unclear. This CDR3 comprises 13 residues. The ends were cut back, 1 base at V and 1 base at J, with 5 bases in the middle. Germline-derived CDR1 and CDR2 are SGDLS and YYNGEE. The CDR3 region is CASSVLWNTEAFF. CDR3 DNA sequence: TGTGCCAGCAGCGTACTCTGGAACACTGAAGCTTTCTTT.

V gene TRBV19 combines with J gene TRBJ1-5; 9 positions match TRBD1. The V gene end was trimmed by 3 bases and the J gene end by 1 base; junction bases not matched to a gene: 4. Germline CDR1 reads LNHDA; CDR2 reads SQIVND (reference sequence). CDR3 length equals 16 residues. The CDR3 reads CASSIGTGMSNQPQHF. The CDR3 nucleotides are TGTGCCAGTAGTATTGGGACAGGGATGAGCAATCAGCCCCAGCATTTT.

This chain links TRBV2 with TRBJ1-2; D perhaps matches TRBD1 (5 bases). Per the germline V gene, CDR1 is SNHLY and CDR2 is FYNNEI. Trimming stripped 3 bases from V and 2 bases from J, with 7 bases between. There are 13 residues in the CDR3. CDR3 loop: CASSDAGNYGYTF. CDR3 nucleotides: TGTGCCAGCAGTGATGCAGGGAACTATGGCTACACCTTC.

A remark on this clone: Other DNA sequences in the sample encode the same CDR3. The genes are TRBV6-2 or TRBV6-3 and TRBJ1-1; no definite D call. CDR3 length equals 12 residues. Per the germline V gene, CDR1 is MNHEY and CDR2 is SVGEGT. The germline V and J ends were trimmed by 4 bases and 5 bases, with 8 bases remaining between them. The CDR3 reads CASSSVGTEAFF. The CDR3 nucleotides are TGTGCCAGCAGTTCCGTAGGGACTGAAGCTTTCTTT.

This clone occurred once. The chain is built from TRBV18 and TRBJ2-7, with D unclear. V lost 2 bases, J lost 2 bases, and 13 bases lay in between. The CDR3 runs 15 residues. The V gene's germline CDR1 is KGHSH and CDR2 LQKENI. Here the CDR3 reads CASSPRQSLTYEQYF. The CDR3 bases are TGTGCCAGCTCACCAAGACAATCGCTAACCTACGAGCAGTACTTC. The whole variable domain, filled in from reference TRBV18 and TRBJ2-7, reads NAGVMQNPRHLVRRRGQEARLRCSPMKGHSHVYWYRQLPEEGLKFMVYLQKENIIDESGMPKERFSAEFPKEGPSILRIQQVVRGDSAAYFCASSPRQSLTYEQYFGPGTRLTVT.

This chain uses TRBV6-5 with TRBJ1-4; D is undetermined. The V and J ends lost 8 bases and 3 bases respectively, with 10 bases between them. CDR1 and CDR2 (germline): MNHEY, SVGAGI. CDR3 length: 13 residues. Written as DNA, the CDR3 is TGTGCCAGCTCTCGGCAACCTAATGAAAAACTGTTTTTT. Its protein product is CASSRQPNEKLFF.

This chain connects TRBV5-6 to TRBJ1-1; D perhaps matches TRBD1 (5 bases). Germline CDR1 SGHDT, CDR2 YYEEEE. The CDR3 runs to 14 residues. The V and J ends lost 1 base and 3 bases respectively, with 10 bases between them. CDR3 loop: CASSLFRADTEAFF. CDR3 sequence (DNA): TGTGCCAGCAGCTTGTTCAGGGCGGACACTGAAGCTTTCTTT.

This chain uses TRBV29-1 with TRBJ1-1; no firm D call. CDR3 length: 13 amino acids. V was shortened by 1 base and J by 1 base, with 7 bases between the two germline ends. The germline V gene encodes CDR1 SQVTM and CDR2 ANQGSEA. CDR3 in amino acids: CSVEAARNTEAFF. CDR3 nucleotides: TGCAGCGTTGAAGCGGCCCGGAACACTGAAGCTTTCTTT. Full variable domain (remainder filled in from reference TRBV29-1 and TRBJ1-1): SAVISQKPSRDICQRGTSLTIQCQVDSQVTMMFWYRQQPGQSLTLIATANQGSEATYESGFVIDKFPISRPNLTFSTLTVSNMSPEDSSIYLCSVEAARNTEAFFGQGTRLTVV.

This CDR3 is CASSRNLDRNTEAFF. CDR3 DNA sequence: TGTGCCAGCAGCCGCAACCTCGACAGGAACACTGAAGCTTTCTTT. The chain joins TRBV3-1 (or the pseudogene TRBV3-2) to TRBJ1-1; possible D gene TRBD1, 5 bases. V gave up 4 bases and J gave up 1 base, with 13 bases separating them. The CDR3 length is 15 residues. Germline V CDR1 and CDR2: LGHDT, YNNKEL (reference sequence).